This T cell receptor beta chain originates from a study of T cell repertoires in cytomegalovirus infection. Overall study context: CMV infection and matching HLA type were both indicated by public TCR beta signatures.

Findings of the study overall: Cumulated frequencies of public TCR beta families served to identify carriers of CMV plus the relevant HLA.

Points on this clonotype: As yet, its antigen is unknown.

Using its own MiXCR run on the reads, TCRdb lists one record per CDR3 protein. Of hundreds of thousands of distinct CDR3 sequences in the sample, 35% were seen once. Per germline, CDR1 MNHNS and CDR2 SASEGT. V lost 5 bases to trimming and J lost 6 bases, with 11 bases between them. The CDR3 totals 13 residues. The genes are TRBV6-1 and TRBJ2-1; weak D call: TRBD1 (6 bases). The TCR comes from a human donor in good health (CMV status not recorded). Some clones in this sample may be carry-over from other donors' samples. The sequencing input was PBMCs. CDR3 in DNA: TGTGCCAGCAGTAGATCAGGGGCCAATGAGCAGTTCTTC. It encodes CASSRSGANEQFF.